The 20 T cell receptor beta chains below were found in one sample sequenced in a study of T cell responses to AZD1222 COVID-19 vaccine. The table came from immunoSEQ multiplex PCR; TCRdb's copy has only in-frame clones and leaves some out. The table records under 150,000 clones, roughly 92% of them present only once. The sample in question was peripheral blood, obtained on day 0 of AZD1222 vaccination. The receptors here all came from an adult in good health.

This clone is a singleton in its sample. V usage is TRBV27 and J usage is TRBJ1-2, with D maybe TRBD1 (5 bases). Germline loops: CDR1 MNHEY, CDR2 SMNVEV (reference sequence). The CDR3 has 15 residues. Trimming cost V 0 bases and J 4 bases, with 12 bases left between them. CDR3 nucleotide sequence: TGTGCCAGCAGTTTATCAGGGGTCAGGAGCTATGGCTACACCTTC. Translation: CASSLSGVRSYGYTF.

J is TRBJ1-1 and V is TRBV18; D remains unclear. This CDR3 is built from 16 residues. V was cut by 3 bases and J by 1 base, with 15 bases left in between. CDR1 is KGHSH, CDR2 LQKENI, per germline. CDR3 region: CASSPGRPGTNTEAFF. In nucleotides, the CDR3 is TGTGCCAGCTCACCCGGCCGACCCGGCACGAACACTGAAGCTTTCTTT. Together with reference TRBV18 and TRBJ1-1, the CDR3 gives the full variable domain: NAGVMQNPRHLVRRRGQEARLRCSPMKGHSHVYWYRQLPEEGLKFMVYLQKENIIDESGMPKERFSAEFPKEGPSILRIQQVVRGDSAAYFCASSPGRPGTNTEAFFGQGTRLTVV.

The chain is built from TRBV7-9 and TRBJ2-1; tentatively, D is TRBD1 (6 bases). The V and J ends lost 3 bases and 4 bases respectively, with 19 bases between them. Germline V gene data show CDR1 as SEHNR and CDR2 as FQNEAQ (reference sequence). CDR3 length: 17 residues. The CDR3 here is CASSFTGKGILYNEQFF. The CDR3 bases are TGTGCCAGCAGCTTTACAGGGAAAGGGATCTTATACAATGAGCAGTTCTTC.

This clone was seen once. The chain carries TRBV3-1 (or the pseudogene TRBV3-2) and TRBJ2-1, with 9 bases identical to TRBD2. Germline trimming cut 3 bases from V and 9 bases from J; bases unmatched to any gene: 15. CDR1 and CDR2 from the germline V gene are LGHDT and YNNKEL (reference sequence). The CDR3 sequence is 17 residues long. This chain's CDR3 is CASSQRFGRGGLSEQFF. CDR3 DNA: TGTGCCAGCAGCCAGCGATTTGGGCGGGGGGGCCTGAGTGAGCAGTTCTTC.

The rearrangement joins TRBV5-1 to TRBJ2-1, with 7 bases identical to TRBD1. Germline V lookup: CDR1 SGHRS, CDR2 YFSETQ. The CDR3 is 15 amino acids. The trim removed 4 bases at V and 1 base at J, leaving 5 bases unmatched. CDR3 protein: CASSTTGDSYNEQFF. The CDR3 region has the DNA TGCGCCAGCAGCACCACAGGGGATTCCTACAATGAGCAGTTCTTC.

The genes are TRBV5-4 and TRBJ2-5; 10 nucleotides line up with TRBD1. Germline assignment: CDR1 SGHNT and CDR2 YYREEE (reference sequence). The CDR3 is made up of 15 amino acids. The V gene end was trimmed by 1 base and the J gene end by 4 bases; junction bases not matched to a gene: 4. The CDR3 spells CASSLRTGGGETQYF. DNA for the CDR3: TGTGCCAGCAGCTTGAGGACAGGGGGTGGAGAGACCCAGTACTTC.

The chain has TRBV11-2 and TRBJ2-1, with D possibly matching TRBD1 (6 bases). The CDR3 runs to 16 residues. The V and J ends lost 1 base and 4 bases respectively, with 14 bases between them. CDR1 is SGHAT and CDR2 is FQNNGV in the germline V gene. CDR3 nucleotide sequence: TGTGCCAGCAGCTTAGCGTGGACAGCTCATTACAATGAGCAGTTCTTC. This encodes CASSLAWTAHYNEQFF.

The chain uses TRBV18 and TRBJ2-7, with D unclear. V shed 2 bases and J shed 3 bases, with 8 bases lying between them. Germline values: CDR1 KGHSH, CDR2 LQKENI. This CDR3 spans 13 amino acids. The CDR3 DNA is TGTGCCAGCTCACCAGGGATCAACTACGAGCAGTACTTC. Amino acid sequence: CASSPGINYEQYF.

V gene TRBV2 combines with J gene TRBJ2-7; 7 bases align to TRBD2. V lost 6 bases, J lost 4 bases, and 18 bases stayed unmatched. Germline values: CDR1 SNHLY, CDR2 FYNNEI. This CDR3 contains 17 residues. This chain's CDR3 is CASRLAQSLGLSYEQYF. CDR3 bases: TGTGCCAGCAGGCTAGCGCAGAGTCTGGGACTATCGTACGAGCAGTACTTC.

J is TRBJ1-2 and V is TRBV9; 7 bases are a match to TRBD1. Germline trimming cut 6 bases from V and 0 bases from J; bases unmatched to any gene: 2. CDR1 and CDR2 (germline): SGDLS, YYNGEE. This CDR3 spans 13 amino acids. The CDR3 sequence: CASNRGPNYGYTF. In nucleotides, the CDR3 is TGTGCCAGCAACAGGGGTCCTAACTATGGCTACACCTTC.

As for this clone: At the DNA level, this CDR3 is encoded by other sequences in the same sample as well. CDR3 amino acids: CASSIQGSTDTQYF. For the CDR3, the DNA is TGTGCCAGTAGCATTCAGGGTAGCACAGATACGCAGTATTTT. The V call is TRBV19, the J call TRBJ2-3; D is perhaps TRBD1 (5 bases). The CDR3 extends over 14 amino acids. Germline CDR1 LNHDA, CDR2 SQIVND (reference sequence). The V and J ends lost 6 bases and 0 bases respectively, with 10 bases between them.

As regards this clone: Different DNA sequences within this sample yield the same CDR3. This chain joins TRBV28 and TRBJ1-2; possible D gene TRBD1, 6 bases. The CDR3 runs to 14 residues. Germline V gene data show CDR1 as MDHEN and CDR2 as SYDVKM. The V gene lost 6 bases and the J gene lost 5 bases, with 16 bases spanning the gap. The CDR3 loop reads CASSPRGRGYGYTF. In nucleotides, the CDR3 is TGTGCCAGCAGCCCCAGGGGTCGTGGATATGGCTACACCTTC.

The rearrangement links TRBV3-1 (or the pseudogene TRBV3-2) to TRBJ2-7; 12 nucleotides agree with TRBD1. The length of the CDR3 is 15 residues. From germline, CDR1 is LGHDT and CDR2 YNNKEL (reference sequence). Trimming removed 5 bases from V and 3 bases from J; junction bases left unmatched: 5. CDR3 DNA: TGTGCCAGCAGCAAGGGGACAGGGGGCTTCTACGAGCAGTACTTC. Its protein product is CASSKGTGGFYEQYF.

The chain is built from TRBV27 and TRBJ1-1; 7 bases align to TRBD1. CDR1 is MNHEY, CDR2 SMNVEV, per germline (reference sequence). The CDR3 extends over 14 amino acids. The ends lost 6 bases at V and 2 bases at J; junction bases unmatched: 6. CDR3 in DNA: TGTGCCAGCAGATATCGACAGGGAAACACTGAAGCTTTCTTT. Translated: CASRYRQGNTEAFF.

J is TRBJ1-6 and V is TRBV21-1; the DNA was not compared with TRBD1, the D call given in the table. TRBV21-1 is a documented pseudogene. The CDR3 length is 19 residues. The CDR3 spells CASSKVATGYNSTDSPLHF. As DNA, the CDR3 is TGTGCCAGCAGCAAAGTGGCGACAGGGTATAACTCCACGGATTCACCCCTCCACTTT.

Written as DNA, the CDR3 is TGTGCCACCAGTGAGCCGGGACAGGGGGACAATCAGCCCCAGCATTTT. It translates to CATSEPGQGDNQPQHF. The chain combines TRBV24-1 with TRBJ1-5, with 11 bases matching TRBD1. Germline V gene sequence: CDR1 KGHDR, CDR2 SFDVKD. Unmatched junction bases numbered 4, after V lost 4 bases and J lost 3 bases. CDR3 length: 16 residues.

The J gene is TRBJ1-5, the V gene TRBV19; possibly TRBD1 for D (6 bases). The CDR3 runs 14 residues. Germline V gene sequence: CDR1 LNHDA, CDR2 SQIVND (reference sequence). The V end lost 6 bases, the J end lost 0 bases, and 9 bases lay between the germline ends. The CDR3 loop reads CASRNRVSNQPQHF. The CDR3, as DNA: TGTGCCAGTAGAAACAGGGTTAGCAATCAGCCCCAGCATTTT.

The CDR3 reads CASSSIRSVAEAFF. The CDR3 region has the DNA TGTGCCAGCAGCTCCATTCGGTCAGTTGCTGAAGCTTTCTTT. V usage is TRBV7-2 and J usage is TRBJ1-1; D call uncertain. The germline CDR1 and CDR2 sequences are SGHTA and FQGNSA. Deletions cut 4 bases from V and 6 bases from J, with 15 bases between. The CDR3 is 14 residues long. The variable domain in full, with the rest retrieved from reference TRBV7-2 and TRBJ1-1, is GAGVSQSPSNKVTEKGKDVELRCDPISGHTALYWYRQSLGQGLEFLIYFQGNSAPDKSGLPSDRFSAERTGGSVSTLTIQRTQQEDSAVYLCASSSIRSVAEAFFGQGTRLTVV.

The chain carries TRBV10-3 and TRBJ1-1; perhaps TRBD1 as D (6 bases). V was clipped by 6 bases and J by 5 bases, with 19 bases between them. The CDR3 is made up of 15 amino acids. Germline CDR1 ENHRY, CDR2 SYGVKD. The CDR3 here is CAISLEGGAETEAFF. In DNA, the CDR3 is TGTGCCATCAGCCTTGAGGGGGGGGCTGAGACTGAAGCTTTCTTT.

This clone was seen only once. The CDR3 region has the DNA TGTGCCAGCAGTCCTACACGGAACACTGAAGCTTTCTTT. Amino acid sequence: CASSPTRNTEAFF. The chain links TRBV12-3 or TRBV12-4 to TRBJ1-1; D not resolved. V shed 5 bases and J shed 1 base, with 8 bases lying between them. The CDR3 covers 13 residues.